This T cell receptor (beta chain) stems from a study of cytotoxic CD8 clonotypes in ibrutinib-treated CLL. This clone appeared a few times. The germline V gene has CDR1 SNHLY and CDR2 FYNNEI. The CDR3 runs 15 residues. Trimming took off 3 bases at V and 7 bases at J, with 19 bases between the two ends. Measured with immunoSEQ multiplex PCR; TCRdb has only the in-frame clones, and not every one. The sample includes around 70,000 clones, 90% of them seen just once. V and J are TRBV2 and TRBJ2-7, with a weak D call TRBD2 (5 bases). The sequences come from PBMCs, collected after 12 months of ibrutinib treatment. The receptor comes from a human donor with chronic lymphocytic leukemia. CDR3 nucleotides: TGTGCCAGCAGTGACGGGCGGGTATTGCCGGGTGAGCAGTACTTC. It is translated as CASSDGRVLPGEQYF.